What follows are 15 T cell receptor beta chains derived from one specimen sequenced in a study of blood T cells in healthy people across ages. It was with a sample-barcoded 5' primer and a J-beta primer mix that a second PCR of roughly 7 to 12 cycles was run. In TCRdb, the 5' RACE reads were re-called with MiXCR into one record per CDR3 protein. The table has 600,000 or so distinct CDR3 sequences, about 30% seen once. Sequencing was performed on blood. Receptor source: a woman of 80 years or more in good health.

This clonotype was seen more than once but under ten times. An end of the junction does not agree with germline; a read error may underlie this. This chain links TRBV30 with TRBJ2-5; D is perhaps TRBD2 (5 bases). The CDR3 consists of 12 residues. The germline V gene encodes CDR1 GTSNPN and CDR2 SVGIG (reference sequence). The CDR3 DNA follows: TGTACCTGGAGGTCAAGTTCGAAGACCCAGTACTTC. It is translated as CTWRSSSKTQYF.

This rearrangement joins TRBV3-1 to TRBJ2-3, with 9 bases fitting TRBD2. The V and J ends lost 4 bases and 2 bases, in that order; junction bases with no gene match: 10. The germline CDR1 and CDR2 sequences are LGHDT and YNNKEL (reference sequence). The CDR3 runs 17 residues. The DNA of the CDR3 is TGTGCCAGCAGCCGACGACTAGCGGCATTAAACACAGATACGCAGTATTTT. Its protein is CASSRRLAALNTDTQYF.

V and J are TRBV7-9 and TRBJ2-2, with D tentatively TRBD2 (7 bases). V lost 4 bases and J lost 0, with 9 bases in between. CDR1 and CDR2 (germline): SEHNR, FQNEAQ (reference sequence). This CDR3 comprises 15 residues. The chain's CDR3 is CASSWGGPNTGELFF. The DNA for the CDR3 is TGTGCCAGCAGCTGGGGGGGGCCGAACACCGGGGAGCTGTTTTTT.

This clonotype came up many times. The chain has TRBV20-1 and TRBJ2-3, with D tentatively TRBD1 or TRBD2 (5 bases each). The V gene's germline CDR1 is DFQATT and CDR2 SNEGSKA (reference sequence). V lost 8 bases and J 1 base, leaving 13 bases between the germline ends. The CDR3 totals 13 residues. The CDR3 nucleotides are TGCAGTCCTCGGGGCGGCGGCACAGATACGCAGTATTTT. Its protein product is CSPRGGGTDTQYF.

At least ten counts were recorded for this clonotype. The rearrangement uses TRBV3-1 and TRBJ1-2; a weak D match, TRBD1 (5 bases). The germline gives CDR1 LGHDT, CDR2 YNNKEL (reference sequence). This CDR3 contains 16 residues. The V gene lost 0 bases and the J gene lost 4 bases, with 15 bases spanning the gap. The CDR3 sequence: CASSQDLSAGLYGYTF. CDR3 nucleotides: TGTGCCAGCAGCCAAGATCTAAGCGCAGGGCTCTATGGCTACACCTTC.

The rearrangement joins TRBV7-9 to TRBJ2-7; 9 positions agree with TRBD1. The germline gives CDR1 SEHNR, CDR2 FQNEAQ (reference sequence). V trimming: 0 bases; J trimming: 5 bases; junction bases outside the gene matches: 5. The CDR3 sequence is 15 residues long. This CDR3 is CASSLARTGVHEQYF. DNA for the CDR3: TGTGCCAGCAGCTTAGCTAGGACAGGGGTCCACGAGCAGTACTTC.

This clonotype came up a few times. The V call is TRBV3-1, the J call TRBJ1-4; D is unresolved. This CDR3 spans 16 amino acids. The germline V gene has CDR1 LGHDT and CDR2 YNNKEL (reference sequence). V lost 1 base to trimming and J lost 3 bases, with 12 bases between them. The CDR3 sequence: CASSQVGGGSNEKLFF. The CDR3 bases are TGTGCCAGCAGCCAAGTCGGAGGCGGATCTAATGAAAAACTGTTTTTT. The variable domain in full, completed from reference TRBV3-1 and TRBJ1-4, reads DTAVSQTPKYLVTQMGNDKSIKCEQNLGHDTMYWYKQDSKKFLKIMFSYNNKELIINETVPNRFSPKSPDKAHLNLHINSLELGDSAVYFCASSQVGGGSNEKLFFGSGTQLSVL.

The chain combines TRBV9 with TRBJ1-1, with D unresolved. Germline values: CDR1 SGDLS, CDR2 YYNGEE. Trimming left V 0 bases short and J 1 base short, with 7 bases between. CDR3 length: 14 residues. The CDR3 DNA sequence: TGTGCCAGCAGCGTAGCAGCCGAGAACACTGAAGCTTTCTTT. Translating it yields CASSVAAENTEAFF.

This clonotype was seen repeatedly, ten times or more. Possible read error: a much larger clone is one base away. This chain joins TRBV7-3 and TRBJ2-5; 11 nucleotides match TRBD2. The CDR3 length is 14 residues. Trimming cost V 5 bases and J 11 bases; bases outside gene matches: 10. CDR1 SGHTA and CDR2 FQGTGA come from the germline V gene. CDR3 in DNA: TGTGCCAGCAGCCTTAGCGGGGGGGTTGGTGAGCAGTACTTC. It specifies CASSLSGGVGEQYF. Variable domain in full (rest from reference TRBV7-3 and TRBJ2-5): GAGVSQTPSNKVTEKGKYVELRCDPISGHTALYWYRQSLGQGPEFLIYFQGTGAADDSGLPNDRFFAVRPEGSVSTLKIQRTERGDSAVYLCASSLSGGVGEQYFGPGTRLLVL.

This clonotype occurred many times. The chain is built from TRBV7-2 and TRBJ2-7; 9 nucleotides line up with TRBD1. The V gene's germline CDR1 is SGHTA and CDR2 FQGNSA. This CDR3 spans 16 amino acids. Trimming cost V 0 bases and J 4 bases; bases outside gene matches: 7. The CDR3 DNA reads TGTGCCAGCAGCTTAGCGTCTACAGGGGGCTGGTACGAGCAGTACTTC. It encodes CASSLASTGGWYEQYF.

As regards this clonotype: The missing conserved phenylalanine or tryptophan at the end of this CDR3 makes a read error likely. This chain joins TRBV2 and TRBJ1-6, with D unclear. Trimming pared 6 bases from V and 10 bases from J, leaving 13 bases between. There are 13 residues in the CDR3. The V gene's germline CDR1 is SNHLY and CDR2 FYNNEI. CDR3 in DNA: TGTGCCAGCAGCTTTGGTCGAGGCTCACCCCTCCACCTT. Protein sequence: CASSFGRGSPLHL.

This CDR3 is CASRLTSGPTYEQYF. Written as DNA, the CDR3 is TGTGCCAGCAGGCTGACTAGCGGTCCCACCTACGAGCAGTACTTC. The V gene is TRBV12-3 or TRBV12-4, the J gene TRBJ2-7; the match to TRBD2 covers 9 bases. The V segment lost 6 bases and the J segment 2 bases; nucleotides outside the gene matches: 8. The CDR3 spans 15 residues.

The rearrangement links TRBV6-2 or TRBV6-3 to TRBJ2-1, with 9 bases lining up with TRBD2. Germline CDR1 and CDR2: MNHEY and SVGEGT. The V and J ends lost 6 bases and 4 bases, in that order; junction bases with no gene match: 7. The CDR3 is made up of 15 amino acids. CDR3 sequence reads: CASRRQSGRYNEQFF. The CDR3 nucleotides are TGTGCCAGCAGACGCCAAAGCGGGAGGTACAATGAGCAGTTCTTC.

The chain carries TRBV11-2 and TRBJ2-3, with 9 bases identical to TRBD1. Germline V gives CDR1 SGHAT, CDR2 FQNNGV. J lost 5 bases, V lost 3 bases, and 9 bases had no gene match. The CDR3 is 16 residues long. In DNA form, the CDR3 reads TGTGCCAGCAGCTTCCTACAGGGGGCGGGTAGAGATACGCAGTATTTT. Amino acids: CASSFLQGAGRDTQYF.

This clonotype was seen ten or more times. The rearrangement links TRBV11-2 to TRBJ2-1; D perhaps matches TRBD2 (7 bases). Germline V CDR1 and CDR2: SGHAT, FQNNGV. V lost 3 bases and J lost 1, with 16 bases in between. The CDR3 length is 17 residues. CDR3 sequence: CASSFGGGGPSYNEQFF. The CDR3 nucleotides read TGTGCCAGCAGCTTCGGAGGGGGGGGGCCATCCTACAATGAGCAGTTCTTC.